The 11 T cell receptor beta chains listed next were all sequenced from one sample in a study of blood T cell repertoires in COVID-19. Profiling relied on immunoSEQ multiplex PCR, and the TCRdb table lists in-frame clones only, not all of them. Here the sample spans over 70,000 clones, nearly 80% being singletons. The specimen sequenced was peripheral blood. Source of these receptors: a man between 65 and 79 years old with COVID-19, enrolled during active disease.

This rearrangement joins TRBV27 to TRBJ1-2, with D unclear. V dropped 0 bases and J dropped 3 bases, with 8 bases sitting between them. The CDR3 has 14 residues. Germline-derived CDR1 and CDR2 are MNHEY and SMNVEV (reference sequence). CDR3 nucleotides: TGTGCCAGCAGTTTATCGGGCAGCCACTATGGCTACACCTTC. Protein product: CASSLSGSHYGYTF.

The rearrangement joins TRBV6-2 or TRBV6-3 to TRBJ2-3, with 7 bases identical to TRBD1. V was clipped by 5 bases and J by 5 bases; unmatched bases: 7. Germline assignment: CDR1 MNHEY and CDR2 SVGEGT. This CDR3 spans 14 amino acids. Here the CDR3 DNA reads TGTGCCAGCAGTCGAGGGGGCTCGGGAGATACGCAGTATTTT. Translated, it gives CASSRGGSGDTQYF.

Only one count was recorded for this clone. The chain is built from TRBV19 and TRBJ2-2, with 10 bases aligning to TRBD2. The CDR3 covers 19 residues. Germline values: CDR1 LNHDA, CDR2 SQIVND (reference sequence). After removal of 0 bases from V and 0 bases from J, the junction contained 7 bases not matched to a gene. CDR3 nucleotide sequence: TGTGCCAGTAGTATAGAATGGCTAGCGGGGGTAACGAACACCGGGGAGCTGTTTTTT. Its translation is CASSIEWLAGVTNTGELFF.

The chain links TRBV27 to TRBJ1-1; unclear D gene. With 5 bases removed from V and 7 bases from J, the gap between germline ends came to 14 bases. The germline V gene has CDR1 MNHEY and CDR2 SMNVEV (reference sequence). CDR3 size: 13 residues. The CDR3 DNA reads as TGTGCCAGCAGTCTCGCGGGTGAGATTGAAGCTTTCTTT. Protein product: CASSLAGEIEAFF.

V usage is TRBV5-4 and J usage is TRBJ2-1, with 10 bases fitting TRBD2. Germline values: CDR1 SGHNT, CDR2 YYREEE (reference sequence). V trimming: 4 bases; J trimming: 9 bases; junction bases outside the gene matches: 4. CDR3 size: 13 residues. Here the CDR3 reads CASSIPSGGEQFF. CDR3 sequence (DNA): TGTGCCAGCAGCATCCCTAGCGGGGGTGAGCAGTTCTTC. Complete variable domain (other parts from reference TRBV5-4 and TRBJ2-1): ETGVTQSPTHLIKTRGQQVTLRCSSQSGHNTVSWYQQALGQGPQFIFQYYREEENGRGNFPPRFSGLQFPNYSSELNVNALELDDSALYLCASSIPSGGEQFFGPGTRLTVL.

The chain is built from TRBV18 and TRBJ2-1; TRBD2 might be the D (6 bases). The germline V gene has CDR1 KGHSH and CDR2 LQKENI. Trimming pared 6 bases from V and 0 bases from J, leaving 9 bases between. CDR3 length: 14 amino acids. The DNA for the CDR3 is TGTGCCAGCTCCAGGGACTCCTCCTACAATGAGCAGTTCTTC. This translates into CASSRDSSYNEQFF.

The chain is built from TRBV19 and TRBJ1-1, with a possible D match to TRBD1 (5 bases). The V gene lost 3 bases and the J gene lost 6 bases, with 11 bases spanning the gap. This CDR3 comprises 13 residues. Germline V lookup: CDR1 LNHDA, CDR2 SQIVND (reference sequence). As DNA, the CDR3 is TGTGCCAGTAGTATTGGAAGGGGCTCTGAAGCTTTCTTT. Translated: CASSIGRGSEAFF.

V usage is TRBV27 and J usage is TRBJ1-1; 11 bases fit TRBD1. Losses at the gene ends were 4 bases for V and 5 bases for J; bases not matched to a gene: 3. Per germline, CDR1 MNHEY and CDR2 SMNVEV (reference sequence). This CDR3 region has 14 residues. CDR3 sequence: CASSSDRGRTEAFF. In nucleotides, the CDR3 is TGTGCCAGCAGTTCGGACAGGGGGCGTACTGAAGCTTTCTTT.

The chain has TRBV6-2 or TRBV6-3 and TRBJ2-7; maybe TRBD1 (5 bases). Germline V gene data show CDR1 as MNHEY and CDR2 as SVGEGT. Trimming removed 0 bases at V and 2 bases at J, with 8 bases between. CDR3 length: 14 amino acids. DNA of the CDR3: TGTGCCAGCAGTTACTCTAGGGGCCCCTACGAGCAGTACTTC. It encodes CASSYSRGPYEQYF.

The chain uses TRBV12-5 and TRBJ2-1; D possibly corresponds to TRBD2 (6 bases). Per germline, CDR1 LGHNT and CDR2 FRNRAP. CDR3 length: 15 amino acids. Trimming stripped 5 bases from V and 5 bases from J, with 16 bases between. DNA of the CDR3: TGTGCTAGTGGTCCGCGGGACGGAGGTAACAATGAGCAGTTCTTC. The encoded protein is CASGPRDGGNNEQFF.

The chain is built from TRBV6-2 or TRBV6-3 and TRBJ1-1; a weak D match, TRBD1 (6 bases). Germline V gene data show CDR1 as MNHEY and CDR2 as SVGEGT. Trimming removed 4 bases at V and 4 bases at J, with 10 bases between. CDR3 length: 13 residues. CDR3 amino acids: CASSSGVGTEAFF. Written as DNA, the CDR3 is TGTGCCAGCAGTTCAGGGGTCGGCACTGAAGCTTTCTTT.